Detailed here is one T cell receptor beta chain. Its matching antigen is unknown. This entry comes from a study of T cell repertoires in cytomegalovirus infection. Study at large: Indicated by public TCR beta signatures were CMV infection and matching HLA type. Study results and limitations: In two of eight donors, the top clonotype was HLA-C-restricted CMV-specific.

Each CDR3 protein is one row after TCRdb ran MiXCR on the reads. The sample consists of 75,000 to 95,000 distinct CDR3 sequences, roughly 44% of them appearing once. There are 14 residues in the CDR3. V was clipped by 3 bases and J by 3 bases; unmatched bases: 4. CDR1 and CDR2 (germline): SGHNT, YYREEE (reference sequence). The gene calls are TRBV5-4 and TRBJ2-7; 9 positions match TRBD1. The specimen was CD8+ T cells from cultured PBMCs, collected from culture after CMV antigen stimulation. This clonotype was sampled from a human donor in good health (CMV status not recorded). Some clones in this sample may be carry-over from other donors' samples. CDR3 amino acids: CASSSGTGNYEQYF. The CDR3 region has the DNA TGTGCCAGCAGCTCCGGGACAGGGAACTACGAGCAGTACTTC.